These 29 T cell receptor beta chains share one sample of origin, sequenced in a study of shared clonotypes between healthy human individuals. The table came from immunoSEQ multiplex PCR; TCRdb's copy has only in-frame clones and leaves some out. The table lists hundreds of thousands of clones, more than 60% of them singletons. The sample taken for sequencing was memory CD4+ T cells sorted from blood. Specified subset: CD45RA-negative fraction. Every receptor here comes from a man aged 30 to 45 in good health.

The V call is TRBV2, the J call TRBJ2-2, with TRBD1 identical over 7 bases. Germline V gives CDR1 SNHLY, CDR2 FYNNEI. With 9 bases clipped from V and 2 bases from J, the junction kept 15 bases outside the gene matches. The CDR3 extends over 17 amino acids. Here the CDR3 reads CASGTVPPRPNTGELFF. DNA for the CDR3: TGTGCCAGTGGGACAGTACCACCGCGGCCCAACACCGGGGAGCTGTTTTTT.

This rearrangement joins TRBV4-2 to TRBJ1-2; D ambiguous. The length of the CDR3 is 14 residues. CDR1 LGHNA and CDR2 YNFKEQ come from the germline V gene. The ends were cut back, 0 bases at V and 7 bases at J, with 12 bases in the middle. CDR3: CASSQDMVSGGYTF. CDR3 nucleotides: TGTGCCAGCAGCCAAGATATGGTTTCAGGTGGCTACACCTTC.

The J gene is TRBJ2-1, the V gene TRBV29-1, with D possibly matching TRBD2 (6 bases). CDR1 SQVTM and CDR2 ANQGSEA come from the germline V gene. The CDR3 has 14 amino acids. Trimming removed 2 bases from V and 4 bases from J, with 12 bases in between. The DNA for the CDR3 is TGCAGCGTTGAATACGGGAGAGGTTACAATGAGCAGTTCTTC. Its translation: CSVEYGRGYNEQFF.

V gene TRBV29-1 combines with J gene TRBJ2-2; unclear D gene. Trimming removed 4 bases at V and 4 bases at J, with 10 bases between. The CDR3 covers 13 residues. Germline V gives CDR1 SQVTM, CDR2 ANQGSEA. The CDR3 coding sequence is TGCAGCGTTGTGCAGGCCTCCACCGGGGAGCTGTTTTTT. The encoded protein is CSVVQASTGELFF.

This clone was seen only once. Here the CDR3 DNA reads TGTGCCAGCAGGGTATCTGGGAACACTGAAGCTTTCTTT. Its translation: CASRVSGNTEAFF. The rearrangement uses TRBV2 and TRBJ1-1; D ambiguous. Germline V lookup: CDR1 SNHLY, CDR2 FYNNEI. Trimming removed 6 bases from V and 1 base from J, with 9 bases in between. The CDR3 has 13 residues.

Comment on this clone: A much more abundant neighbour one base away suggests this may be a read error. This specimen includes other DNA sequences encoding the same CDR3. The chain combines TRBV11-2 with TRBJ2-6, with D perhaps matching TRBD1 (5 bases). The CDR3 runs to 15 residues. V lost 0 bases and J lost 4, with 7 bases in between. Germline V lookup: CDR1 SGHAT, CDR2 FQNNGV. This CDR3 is CASSLDRAGANVLTF. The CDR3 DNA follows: TGTGCCAGCAGCTTAGACAGGGCGGGGGCCAACGTCCTGACTTTC.

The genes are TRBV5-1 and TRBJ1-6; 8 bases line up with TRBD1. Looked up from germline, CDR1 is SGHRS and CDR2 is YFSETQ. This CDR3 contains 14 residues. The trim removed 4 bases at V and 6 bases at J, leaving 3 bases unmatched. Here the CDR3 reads CASSPDRGNSPLHF. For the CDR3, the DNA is TGCGCCAGCAGCCCCGACAGGGGTAATTCACCCCTCCACTTT.

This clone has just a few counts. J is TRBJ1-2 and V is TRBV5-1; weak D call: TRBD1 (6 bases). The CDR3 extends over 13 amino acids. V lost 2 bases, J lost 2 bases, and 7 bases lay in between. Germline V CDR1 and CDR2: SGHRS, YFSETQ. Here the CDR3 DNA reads TGCGCCAGCAGCTTCACAGGGAACTATGGCTACACCTTC. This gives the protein CASSFTGNYGYTF. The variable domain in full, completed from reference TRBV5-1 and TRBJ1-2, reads KAGVTQTPRYLIKTRGQQVTLSCSPISGHRSVSWYQQTPGQGLQFLFEYFSETQRNKGNFPGRFSGRQFSNSRSEMNVSTLELGDSALYLCASSFTGNYGYTFGSGTRLTVV.

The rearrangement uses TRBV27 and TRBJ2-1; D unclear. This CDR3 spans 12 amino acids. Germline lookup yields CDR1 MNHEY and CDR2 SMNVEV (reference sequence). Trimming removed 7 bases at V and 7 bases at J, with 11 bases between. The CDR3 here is CASTGFMNEQFF. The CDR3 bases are TGTGCCAGCACGGGTTTCATGAATGAGCAGTTCTTC.

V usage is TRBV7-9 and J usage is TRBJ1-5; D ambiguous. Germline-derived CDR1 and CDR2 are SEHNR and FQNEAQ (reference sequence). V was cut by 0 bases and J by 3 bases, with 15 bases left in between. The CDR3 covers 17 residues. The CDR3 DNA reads TGTGCCAGCAGCTTAGCTTTGTCAGGACTAAACAATCAGCCCCAGCATTTT. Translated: CASSLALSGLNNQPQHF. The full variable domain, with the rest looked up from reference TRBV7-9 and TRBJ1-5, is DTGVSQNPRHKITKRGQNVTFRCDPISEHNRLYWYRQTLGQGPEFLTYFQNEAQLEKSRLLSDRFSAERPKGSFSTLEIQRTEQGDSAMYLCASSLALSGLNNQPQHFGDGTRLSIL.

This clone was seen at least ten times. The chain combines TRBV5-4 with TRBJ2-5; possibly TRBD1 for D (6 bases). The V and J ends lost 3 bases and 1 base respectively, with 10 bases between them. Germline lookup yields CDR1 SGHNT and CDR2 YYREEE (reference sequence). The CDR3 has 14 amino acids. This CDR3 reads CASSSQGTQETQYF. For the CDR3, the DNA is TGTGCCAGCAGCTCACAGGGTACCCAAGAGACCCAGTACTTC.

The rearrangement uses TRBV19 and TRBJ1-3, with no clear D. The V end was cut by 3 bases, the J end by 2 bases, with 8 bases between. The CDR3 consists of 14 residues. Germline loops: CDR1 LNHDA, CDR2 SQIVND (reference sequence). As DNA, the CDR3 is TGTGCCAGTAGTATGCAACAGCCTGGAAACACCATATATTTT. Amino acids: CASSMQQPGNTIYF.

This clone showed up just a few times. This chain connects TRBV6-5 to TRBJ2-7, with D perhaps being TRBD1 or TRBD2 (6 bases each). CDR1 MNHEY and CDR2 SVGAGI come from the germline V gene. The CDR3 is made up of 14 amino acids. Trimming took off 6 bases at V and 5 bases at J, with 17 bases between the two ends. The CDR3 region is CASRNDNGGDEQYF. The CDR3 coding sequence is TGTGCCAGCAGAAATGATAACGGGGGCGACGAGCAGTACTTC.

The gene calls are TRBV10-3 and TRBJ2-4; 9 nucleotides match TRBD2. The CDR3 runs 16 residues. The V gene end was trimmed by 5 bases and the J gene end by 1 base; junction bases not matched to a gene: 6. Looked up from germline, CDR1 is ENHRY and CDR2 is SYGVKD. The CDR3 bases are TGTGCCATCAGTCATAGCGGGAGCTTCGCCAAAAACATTCAGTACTTC. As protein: CAISHSGSFAKNIQYF.

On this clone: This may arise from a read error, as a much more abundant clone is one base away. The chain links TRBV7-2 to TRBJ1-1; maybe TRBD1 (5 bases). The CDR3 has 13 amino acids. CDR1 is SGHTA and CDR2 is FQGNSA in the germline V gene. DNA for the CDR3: TGTGCCAGCAACTTAGGGGTGAACACTGAAGCTTTCTTT. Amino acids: CASNLGVNTEAFF.

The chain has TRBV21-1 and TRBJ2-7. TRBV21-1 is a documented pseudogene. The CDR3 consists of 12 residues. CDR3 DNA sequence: TGTGCCAGCAGCAATCTCACCTACGAGCAGTACTTC. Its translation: CASSNLTYEQYF.

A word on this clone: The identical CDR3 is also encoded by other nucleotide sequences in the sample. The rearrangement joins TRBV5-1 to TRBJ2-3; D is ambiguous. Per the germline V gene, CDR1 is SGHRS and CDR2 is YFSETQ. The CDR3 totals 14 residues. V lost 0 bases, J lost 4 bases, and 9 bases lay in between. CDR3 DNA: TGCGCCAGCAGCTTGGAGGGTCCCGCAGATACGCAGTATTTT. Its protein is CASSLEGPADTQYF.

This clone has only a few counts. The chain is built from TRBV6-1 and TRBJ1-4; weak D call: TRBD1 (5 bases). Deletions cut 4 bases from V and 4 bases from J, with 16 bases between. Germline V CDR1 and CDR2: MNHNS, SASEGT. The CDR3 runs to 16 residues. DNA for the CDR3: TGTGCCAGCAGTGCCACAACAGGTCACAATAATGAAAAACTGTTTTTT. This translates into CASSATTGHNNEKLFF.

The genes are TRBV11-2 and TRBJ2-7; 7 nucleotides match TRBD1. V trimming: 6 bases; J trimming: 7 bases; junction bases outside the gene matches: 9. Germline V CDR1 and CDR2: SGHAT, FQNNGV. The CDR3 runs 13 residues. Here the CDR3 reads CASRKRQGEEQYF. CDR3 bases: TGTGCCAGCAGGAAAAGACAGGGTGAAGAGCAGTACTTC.

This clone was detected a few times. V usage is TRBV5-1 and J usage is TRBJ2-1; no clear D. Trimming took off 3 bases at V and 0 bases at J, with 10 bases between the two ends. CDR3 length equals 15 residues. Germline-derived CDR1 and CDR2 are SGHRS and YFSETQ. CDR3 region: CASSSGLISYNEQFF. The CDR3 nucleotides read TGCGCCAGCAGCTCCGGCCTCATCTCCTACAATGAGCAGTTCTTC.

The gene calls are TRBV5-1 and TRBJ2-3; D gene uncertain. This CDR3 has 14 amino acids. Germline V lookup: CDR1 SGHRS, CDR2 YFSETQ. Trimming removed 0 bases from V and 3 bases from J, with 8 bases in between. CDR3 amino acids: CASSLGQATDTQYF. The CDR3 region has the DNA TGCGCCAGCAGCTTGGGCCAAGCGACAGATACGCAGTATTTT.

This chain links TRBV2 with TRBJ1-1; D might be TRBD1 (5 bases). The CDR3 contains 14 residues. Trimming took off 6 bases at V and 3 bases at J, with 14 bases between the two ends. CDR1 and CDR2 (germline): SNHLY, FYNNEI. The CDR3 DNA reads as TGTGCCAGCAGCAAACAGGCCTGGGACACTGAAGCTTTCTTT. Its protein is CASSKQAWDTEAFF. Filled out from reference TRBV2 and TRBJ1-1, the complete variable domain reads EPEVTQTPSHQVTQMGQEVILRCVPISNHLYFYWYRQILGQKVEFLVSFYNNEISEKSEIFDDQFSVERPDGSNFTLKIRSTKLEDSAMYFCASSKQAWDTEAFFGQGTRLTVV.

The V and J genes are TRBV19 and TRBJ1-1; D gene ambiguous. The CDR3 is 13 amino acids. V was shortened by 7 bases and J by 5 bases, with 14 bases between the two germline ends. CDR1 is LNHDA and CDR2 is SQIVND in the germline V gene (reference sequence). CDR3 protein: CASITHEHTEAFF. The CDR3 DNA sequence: TGTGCCAGTATTACACATGAACATACTGAAGCTTTCTTT.

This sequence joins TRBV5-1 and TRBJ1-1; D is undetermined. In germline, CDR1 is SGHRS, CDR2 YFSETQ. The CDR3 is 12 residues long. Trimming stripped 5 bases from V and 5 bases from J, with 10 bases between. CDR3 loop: CASRDPGTEAFF. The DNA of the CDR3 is TGCGCCAGCAGAGACCCGGGGACTGAAGCTTTCTTT.

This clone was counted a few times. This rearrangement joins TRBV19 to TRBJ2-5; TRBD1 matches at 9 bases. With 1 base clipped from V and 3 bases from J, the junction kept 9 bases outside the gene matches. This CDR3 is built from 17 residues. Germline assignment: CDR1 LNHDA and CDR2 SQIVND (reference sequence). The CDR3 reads CASSIGGPTGGKETQYF. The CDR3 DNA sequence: TGTGCCAGTAGTATAGGTGGGCCGACAGGGGGGAAAGAGACCCAGTACTTC.

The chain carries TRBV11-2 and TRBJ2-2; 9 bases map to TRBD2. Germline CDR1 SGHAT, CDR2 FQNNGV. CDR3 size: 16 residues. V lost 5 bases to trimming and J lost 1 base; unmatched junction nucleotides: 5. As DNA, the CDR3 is TGTGCCAGCAGCCCGGGACTAGCACAGAACACCGGGGAGCTGTTTTTT. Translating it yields CASSPGLAQNTGELFF.

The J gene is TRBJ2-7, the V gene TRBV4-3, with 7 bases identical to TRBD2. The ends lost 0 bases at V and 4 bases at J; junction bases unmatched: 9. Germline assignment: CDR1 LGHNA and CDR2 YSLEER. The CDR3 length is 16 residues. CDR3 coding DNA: TGCGCCAGCAGCCAAGAGGCTAGCGGAAGTCCATACGAGCAGTACTTC. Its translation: CASSQEASGSPYEQYF.

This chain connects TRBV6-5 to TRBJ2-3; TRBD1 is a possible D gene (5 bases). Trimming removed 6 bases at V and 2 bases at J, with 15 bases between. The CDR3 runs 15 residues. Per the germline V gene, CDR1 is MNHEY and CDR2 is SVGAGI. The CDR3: CASSQSRGFTDTQYF. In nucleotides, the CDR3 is TGTGCCAGCAGCCAAAGTAGGGGATTCACAGATACGCAGTATTTT.

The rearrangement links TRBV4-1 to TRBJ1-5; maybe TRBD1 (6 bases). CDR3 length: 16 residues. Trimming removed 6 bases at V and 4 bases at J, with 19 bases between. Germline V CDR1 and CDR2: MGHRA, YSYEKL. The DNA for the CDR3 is TGCGCCAGCAGGGATTTAAAGGACAGCCCTAATCAGCCCCAGCATTTT. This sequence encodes CASRDLKDSPNQPQHF.